This T cell receptor beta chain was obtained from a study of blood T cells in healthy people across ages. Study in general: Through template switching, about one barcoded beta molecule was captured per two T cells, as measured in model experiments.

General study points: Naive T cell percentage strongly correlated with TCR beta diversity. Since the PBMCs were unsorted, naive and antigen-experienced cells could not be conclusively compared.

Isolated PBMCs totaled at least 6 million in each sample. Notes on this clonotype: No antigen is known for it.

The V gene lost 6 bases and the J gene lost 5 bases, with 19 bases spanning the gap. The CDR3 loop spans 16 amino acids. Germline V lookup: CDR1 MGHDK, CDR2 SYGVNS. PCR was performed a second time for about 7 to 11 cycles using a sample-barcoded 5' primer and a J-beta primer mix. MiXCR, applied by TCRdb to the 5' RACE reads, yields one record per CDR3 protein. The sample comprises about 900,000 distinct CDR3 sequences, about 48% of which are singletons, and 13% rests with the top ten. The rearrangement uses TRBV25-1 and TRBJ2-2, with D tentatively TRBD2 (6 bases). The source material was blood. This sequence originates from a man aged 25 to 45 in good health. CDR3 nucleotide sequence: TGTGCCAGCAGCCTCCTAGCGACGTACGGGACCGGGGAGCTGTTTTTT. This translates into CASSLLATYGTGELFF.